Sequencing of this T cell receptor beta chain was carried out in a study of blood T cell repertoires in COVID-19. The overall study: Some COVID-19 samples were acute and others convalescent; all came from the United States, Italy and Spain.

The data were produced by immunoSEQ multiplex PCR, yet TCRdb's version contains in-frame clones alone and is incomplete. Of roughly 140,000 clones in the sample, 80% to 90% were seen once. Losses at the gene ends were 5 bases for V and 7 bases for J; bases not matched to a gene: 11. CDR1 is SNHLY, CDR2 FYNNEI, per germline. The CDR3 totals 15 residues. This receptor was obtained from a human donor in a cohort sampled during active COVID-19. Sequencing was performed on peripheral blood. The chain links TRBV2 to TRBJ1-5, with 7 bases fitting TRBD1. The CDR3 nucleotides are TGTGCCAGCAGTCTATGGGACAGCGAGTGGCAGCCCCAGCATTTT. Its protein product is CASSLWDSEWQPQHF.